This TCR beta chain was sequenced in a study of blood T cells in healthy people across ages. Germline assignment: CDR1 LGHNA and CDR2 YNFKEQ. This CDR3 spans 16 amino acids. A second PCR of roughly 7 to 11 cycles used a sample-barcoded 5' primer and a J-beta primer mix. TCRdb re-called the 5' RACE reads with MiXCR, one entry per CDR3 protein. Seen here are about 800,000 distinct CDR3 sequences, roughly 25% observed once, and the top ten hold more than 3%. This same sample was also part of a study on T cells of mothers and their children. From that study: Every mother produced more than 8.5 million TCR beta CDR3 reads, whereas every child provided 2.5 million to 3 million.

This clonotype was obtained from a boy aged 5-17 years in good health. Input material: blood. The chain is built from TRBV4-2 and TRBJ2-5; 7 positions match TRBD1. With the DNA end fitting TRBJ2-1 better, the J assignment may be wrong. The DNA for the CDR3 is TGTGCCAGCAGCCAGGCCCAATGGGGGACAGCTAATGAGCAGTTCTTC. This gives the protein CASSQAQWGTANEQFF.